This T cell receptor beta chain was sequenced during a study of cytomegalovirus exposure and HLA in healthy donors. The study's findings and limits: A few CMV-associated chains proved CMV antigen-specific in vitro.

Germline loops: CDR1 MRHNA, CDR2 SNTAGT. The V end lost 6 bases, the J end lost 2 bases, and 12 bases lay between the germline ends. CDR3 length equals 14 residues. A note on this clone: Its target is not known.

Primers: 60 Vbeta forward and 13 Jbeta reverse. Data came from immunoSEQ multiplex PCR; TCRdb stores just in-frame clones and leaves some out. The sample has 110,000 to 150,000 clones; 77% are singletons. Material for sequencing was PBMCs. This clonotype was obtained from a male donor in good health and CMV-seronegative. The chain combines TRBV6-4 with TRBJ2-3, with D maybe TRBD1 (5 bases). The CDR3 DNA reads as TGTGCCAGCAGGGAAGACAGCTACACAGATACGCAGTATTTT. Translated, it gives CASREDSYTDTQYF.